These T cell receptor beta chains were read from a single sample in a study of breast tumors, draining lymph nodes, adjacent tissues. TCRdb passed the multiplex PCR reads through MiXCR, listing each CDR3 protein once. Of 200,000 or so distinct CDR3 sequences in the sample, around 29% were seen once. Sequenced material: axillary lymph node tissue. Source of these receptors: a female donor with breast cancer. Some clones in this sample may be carry-over from other donors' samples. Each CDR3 is given with its conserved first and last residue. The D gene is left open where the match is weak. Expanded clones get a size class; other rows say once, few or many, or leave the size out.

D gene,V gene,J gene,clone size,CDR3 protein,CDR3 DNA
.,TRBV5-5,TRBJ1-1,.,CASSLEPTGMNTEAFF,TGTGCCAGCAGCTTAGAACCGACAGGTATGAACACTGAAGCTTTCTTT
.,TRBV6-5,TRBJ2-3,.,CASSHLRADTQYF,TGTGCCAGCAGTCACCTCAGGGCAGATACGCAGTATTTT
.,TRBV18,TRBJ1-6,many,CASSPRSVGSYNSPLHF,TGTGCCAGCTCACCACGTTCAGTAGGGTCCTATAATTCACCCCTCCACTTT
TRBD1,TRBV4-2,TRBJ1-3,many,CASSKEFRGGNTIYF,TGTGCCAGCAGCAAAGAATTCAGGGGGGGAAACACCATATATTTT
.,TRBV9,TRBJ1-2,few,CASSVARKGHPTYGYTF,TGTGCCAGCAGCGTAGCTCGGAAGGGACACCCCACCTATGGCTACACCTTC
.,TRBV2,TRBJ2-3,many,CASSESLWFTDTQYF,TGTGCCAGCAGTGAATCGTTGTGGTTCACAGATACGCAGTATTTT
.,TRBV2,TRBJ1-2,many,CASSEWRNYGYTF,TGTGCCAGCAGTGAGTGGAGGAACTATGGCTACACCTTC
TRBD2,TRBV7-8,TRBJ2-2,many,CASSYLAVNTGELFF,TGTGCCAGCAGCTACCTAGCGGTCAACACCGGGGAGCTGTTTTTT
TRBD1,TRBV7-9,TRBJ1-2,.,CASSPTGGSWGYTF,TGTGCCAGCAGCCCGACAGGGGGCTCGTGGGGCTACACCTTC
.,TRBV5-8,TRBJ2-3,many,CASSRWASGDTQYF,TGTGCCAGCAGCCGTTGGGCAAGTGGCGATACGCAGTATTTT
TRBD1,TRBV5-1,TRBJ2-3,many,CASSISGQGIDTQYF,TGCGCCAGCAGCATCTCGGGACAGGGCATTGATACGCAGTATTTT
.,TRBV5-8,TRBJ2-5,many,CASSARTGPTSETQYF,TGTGCCAGCAGCGCACGAACGGGCCCTACTTCAGAGACCCAGTACTTC
TRBD1,TRBV6-6,TRBJ2-1,many,CASSSEQGAPNEQFF,TGTGCCAGCAGTTCCGAACAGGGGGCGCCCAATGAGCAGTTCTTC
.,TRBV18,TRBJ2-7,many,CASSPPRASGEQYF,TGTGCCAGCTCACCACCCCGAGCTTCCGGCGAGCAGTACTTC
.,TRBV9,TRBJ1-5,many,CASSGGEGQPQHF,TGTGCCAGCAGCGGGGGAGAGGGCCAGCCCCAGCATTTT
TRBD2,TRBV7-6,TRBJ2-1,many,CASSPRLAGGHNEQFF,TGTGCCAGCAGCCCCAGACTAGCGGGAGGCCACAATGAGCAGTTCTTC
.,TRBV3-1,TRBJ1-3,many,CASSRNIAGNTIYF,TGTGCCAGCAGCCGAAATATTGCTGGAAACACCATATATTTT
.,TRBV10-2,TRBJ1-1,few,CASMPAGGNTEAFF,TGCGCCAGCATGCCGGCGGGGGGGAACACTGAAGCTTTCTTT
.,TRBV4-3,TRBJ2-2,many,CASSLRLRRNTGELFF,TGCGCCAGCAGCCTCCGACTGAGGCGCAACACCGGGGAGCTGTTTTTT
TRBD2,TRBV7-2,TRBJ2-7,.,CASSFTGSGGQYEQYF,TGTGCCAGCAGCTTTACCGGGAGCGGGGGCCAGTACGAGCAGTACTTC
.,TRBV4-1,TRBJ1-6,many,CASSQEGAFHSPLHF,TGCGCCAGCAGCCAAGAGGGGGCGTTCCATTCACCCCTCCACTTT
.,TRBV7-2,TRBJ1-1,.,CASSLDQTREAFF,TGTGCCAGCAGCTTAGACCAGACCAGGGAAGCTTTCTTT
.,TRBV20-1,TRBJ1-2,.,CSARVLLPRKGYTF,TGCAGTGCTAGAGTTTTGTTACCCCGGAAGGGCTACACCTTC
.,TRBV7-8,TRBJ1-5,.,CASSYGQSNQPQHF,TGTGCCAGCAGCTATGGACAGTCCAATCAGCCCCAGCATTTT
.,TRBV6-4,TRBJ2-3,.,CASSHSKSTIRGFVVGSDTQYF,TGTGCCAGCAGTCACTCGAAATCGACAATAAGGGGTTTTGTGGTAGGTTCAGATACGCAGTATTTT
TRBD1,TRBV14,TRBJ1-2,.,CASSFSGTGNYGYTF,TGTGCCAGCAGTTTTTCCGGGACAGGGAACTATGGCTACACCTTC
.,TRBV6-4,TRBJ2-2,many,CASSTLSGELFF,TGTGCCAGCAGCACACTATCGGGGGAGCTGTTTTTT
.,TRBV5-5,TRBJ2-7,many,CASSWGPDGSYEQYF,TGTGCCAGCAGCTGGGGGCCCGACGGCTCCTACGAGCAGTACTTC
.,TRBV20-1,TRBJ2-1,many,CSARADRPVYNEQFF,TGCAGTGCTAGGGCCGACAGACCGGTGTACAATGAGCAGTTCTTC
.,TRBV10-2,TRBJ1-1,.,CASALSGYTEAFF,TGCGCCAGCGCCTTGTCAGGGTACACTGAAGCTTTCTTT
.,TRBV20-1,TRBJ2-5,.,CSARGGETQYF,TGCAGTGCTAGAGGGGGAGAGACCCAGTACTTC
TRBD2,TRBV11-2,TRBJ2-3,.,CASSLTSGSSTDTQYF,TGTGCCAGCAGCTTGACTAGCGGGTCTAGCACAGATACGCAGTATTTT
TRBD2,TRBV5-8,TRBJ2-3,many,CASSSRLAGADTQYF,TGTGCCAGCAGCTCTCGACTAGCGGGAGCAGATACGCAGTATTTT
.,TRBV5-1,TRBJ1-5,many,CASSLEGSRNQPQHF,TGCGCCAGCAGCTTGGAGGGGTCCCGCAATCAGCCCCAGCATTTT
TRBD2,TRBV6-6,TRBJ2-7,.,CASRGGTSLYEQYF,TGTGCCAGCAGAGGAGGGACTAGCTTATACGAGCAGTACTTC
.,TRBV6-5,TRBJ1-1,.,CASSLHLNTEAFF,TGTGCCAGCAGTCTCCACCTGAACACTGAAGCTTTCTTT
.,TRBV18,TRBJ1-2,many,CASSPGIANYGYTF,TGTGCCAGCTCACCCGGAATAGCTAACTATGGCTACACCTTC
TRBD2,TRBV7-2,TRBJ2-2,.,CASSLAASGDTGELFF,TGTGCCAGCAGCTTAGCGGCTAGCGGGGACACCGGGGAGCTGTTTTTT
.,TRBV11-2,TRBJ2-1,few,CASSLAGDEQFF,TGTGCCAGCAGCTTGGCCGGCGATGAGCAGTTCTTC
.,TRBV20-1,TRBJ2-2,many,CSARKRVAGELFF,TGCAGTGCTAGAAAACGGGTAGCCGGGGAGCTGTTTTTT
.,TRBV7-2,TRBJ1-2,.,CASSLRGGGYTF,TGTGCCAGCAGCTTAAGGGGAGGGGGCTACACCTTC
.,TRBV6-1,TRBJ1-3,many,CASSEDGYSGNTIYF,TGTGCCAGCAGTGAAGACGGGTACTCTGGAAACACCATATATTTT
.,TRBV29-1,TRBJ1-5,.,CSAALAGGTDNQPQHF,TGCAGCGCCGCCCTAGCGGGGGGAACAGACAATCAGCCCCAGCATTTT
TRBD1,TRBV13,TRBJ2-7,.,CASSSGQGPYEQYF,TGTGCCAGCAGCAGCGGACAGGGCCCCTACGAGCAGTACTTC
.,TRBV25-1,TRBJ2-7,.,CGGRDGTTYEQYF,TGTGGCGGCAGAGACGGCACAACCTACGAGCAGTACTTC
.,TRBV5-8,TRBJ1-2,many,CASRTQRGEDGYTF,TGTGCCAGCAGGACTCAGAGGGGGGAGGATGGCTACACCTTC
.,TRBV7-3,TRBJ2-5,.,CDSSFYICSARQGAETQYF,.
TRBD1,TRBV6-1,TRBJ1-6,many,CASSVRPGQSLYNSPLHF,TGTGCCAGCAGCGTGAGGCCGGGACAGAGCCTGTATAATTCACCCCTCCACTTT
.,TRBV20-1,TRBJ2-7,many,CSAGSSYEQYF,TGCAGTGCTGGTAGCTCCTACGAGCAGTACTTC
.,TRBV3-1,TRBJ2-7,many,CASSRGGGPSYEQYF,TGTGCCAGCAGCCGCGGAGGGGGCCCCTCCTACGAGCAGTACTTC